Listed here are 31 T cell receptor beta chains from one sample, sequenced in a study of T cell changes during pregnancy in multiple sclerosis. Sequencing was performed with immunoSEQ multiplex PCR; in TCRdb, only in-frame clones are kept and a portion is missing. Here the sample spans approximately 92,000 clones, 92% being singletons. Sequences were derived from peripheral blood, sampled in the first trimester of pregnancy. These receptors were taken from a female donor with multiple sclerosis, enrolled in a pregnancy study.

The rearrangement links TRBV6-1 to TRBJ1-2; maybe TRBD1 (6 bases). Trimming pared 1 base from V and 12 bases from J, leaving 12 bases between. Germline CDR1 is MNHNS and CDR2 is SASEGT. This CDR3 region has 12 residues. CDR3 DNA: TGTGCCAGCAGTGAAGTTGGGGGGGCAAACACCTTC. Translating gives CASSEVGGANTF.

V gene TRBV5-1 combines with J gene TRBJ2-7; 7 bases fit TRBD1. Germline CDR1 and CDR2: SGHRS and YFSETQ. After removal of 0 bases from V and 2 bases from J, the junction contained 5 bases not matched to a gene. There are 15 residues in the CDR3. For the CDR3, the DNA is TGCGCCAGCAGCTTGGTGACAGGGAAGACCTACGAGCAGTACTTC. Its protein product is CASSLVTGKTYEQYF. The variable domain in full, completed from reference TRBV5-1 and TRBJ2-7, reads KAGVTQTPRYLIKTRGQQVTLSCSPISGHRSVSWYQQTPGQGLQFLFEYFSETQRNKGNFPGRFSGRQFSNSRSEMNVSTLELGDSALYLCASSLVTGKTYEQYFGPGTRLTVT.

The chain carries TRBV19 and TRBJ2-1; TRBD2 agrees at 10 bases. The V gene end was trimmed by 5 bases and the J gene end by 3 bases; junction bases not matched to a gene: 7. The CDR3 has 16 residues. Germline V gene lookup returns CDR1 LNHDA and CDR2 SQIVND (reference sequence). The CDR3: CASSPRTSGDYNEQFF. The CDR3 nucleotides are TGTGCCAGTAGTCCCAGGACTAGCGGAGACTACAATGAGCAGTTCTTC.

This chain connects TRBV25-1 to TRBJ2-7; TRBD1 might be the D (6 bases). From germline, CDR1 is MGHDK and CDR2 SYGVNS. The V end was cut by 5 bases, the J end by 1 base, with 12 bases between. This CDR3 comprises 14 residues. CDR3 in DNA: TGTGCCAGCAGTTTAGGTGGACAGTCCTACGAGCAGTACTTC. Protein product: CASSLGGQSYEQYF.

The chain joins TRBV19 to TRBJ2-1; weak D call: TRBD2 (6 bases). The CDR3 has 13 residues. Germline assignment: CDR1 LNHDA and CDR2 SQIVND (reference sequence). V dropped 4 bases and J dropped 8 bases, with 12 bases sitting between them. DNA of the CDR3: TGTGCCAGTAGTAGCCTACTAGCTGATGAGCAGTTCTTC. Translated, it gives CASSSLLADEQFF.

The V and J genes are TRBV4-3 and TRBJ2-1, with a possible D match to TRBD2 (6 bases). The CDR3 consists of 18 residues. Deletions cut 0 bases from V and 0 bases from J, with 15 bases between. CDR1 is LGHNA and CDR2 is YSLEER in the germline V gene. CDR3 sequence (DNA): TGCGCCAGCAGCCAAGATTACACGGGACTCAGCTCCTACAATGAGCAGTTCTTC. It encodes CASSQDYTGLSSYNEQFF.

This rearrangement joins TRBV20-1 to TRBJ1-5, with D maybe TRBD1 (5 bases). V was shortened by 6 bases and J by 9 bases, with 12 bases between the two germline ends. CDR1 and CDR2 from the germline V gene are DFQATT and SNEGSKA (reference sequence). This CDR3 is 11 amino acids long. CDR3 sequence (DNA): TGCAGTGCCTTCTACCAGGGGCCCCAGCATTTT. This sequence encodes CSAFYQGPQHF.

This chain links TRBV6-4 with TRBJ2-3; 8 positions agree with TRBD2. CDR3 length: 14 residues. J lost 0 bases, V lost 4 bases, and 0 bases had no gene match. Germline CDR1 reads MRHNA; CDR2 reads SNTAGT. The CDR3 nucleotides read TGTGCCAGCAGTGCTAGCGGGAGCACAGATACGCAGTATTTT. As protein: CASSASGSTDTQYF.

The chain employs TRBV28 and TRBJ1-1; perhaps TRBD1 as D (6 bases). Trimming shortened V by 6 bases and J by 0 bases, and 11 bases separated the two germline ends. CDR1 is MDHEN and CDR2 is SYDVKM in the germline V gene. This CDR3 contains 14 residues. The CDR3 coding sequence is TGTGCCAGCAGCCCAGGGGCCCTGAACACTGAAGCTTTCTTT. It specifies CASSPGALNTEAFF.

The chain carries TRBV19 and TRBJ2-1; unclear D gene. Germline-derived CDR1 and CDR2 are LNHDA and SQIVND (reference sequence). The CDR3 spans 13 residues. V was cut by 4 bases and J by 0 bases, with 4 bases left in between. CDR3 DNA sequence: TGTGCCAGTAGTACAGGCTCCTACAATGAGCAGTTCTTC. It codes for CASSTGSYNEQFF.

The chain is built from TRBV19 and TRBJ2-7; TRBD2 matches at 7 bases. The CDR3 extends over 14 amino acids. Trimming at V came to 3 bases and at J to 3 bases, leaving 5 bases not matched to a gene. Per germline, CDR1 LNHDA and CDR2 SQIVND (reference sequence). The CDR3 protein is CASSMPGGLYEQYF. CDR3 DNA sequence: TGTGCCAGTAGTATGCCGGGAGGCCTCTACGAGCAGTACTTC.

This clone has just one count. The gene calls are TRBV2 and TRBJ2-5; a weak D match, TRBD2 (6 bases). V was clipped by 7 bases and J by 5 bases, with 20 bases between them. The length of the CDR3 is 15 residues. CDR1 is SNHLY and CDR2 is FYNNEI in the germline V gene. The CDR3 protein is CASTHPWVAEETQYF. CDR3 sequence (DNA): TGTGCCAGCACACACCCGTGGGTAGCGGAGGAGACCCAGTACTTC.

The chain links TRBV7-8 to TRBJ2-3; weak D call: TRBD1 (6 bases). The CDR3 spans 17 residues. The V end lost 1 base, the J end lost 0 bases, and 14 bases lay between the germline ends. The germline CDR1 and CDR2 sequences are SGHVS and FQNEAQ. Written as DNA, the CDR3 is TGTGCCAGCAGCTTAGGACCGGGACACACTAGCACAGATACGCAGTATTTT. The encoded protein is CASSLGPGHTSTDTQYF.

The chain couples TRBV6-1 to TRBJ2-3, with D possibly matching TRBD2 (6 bases). This CDR3 is 14 amino acids long. CDR1 and CDR2 from the germline V gene are MNHNS and SASEGT. V was clipped by 2 bases and J by 6 bases, with 12 bases between them. CDR3 protein: CASSEWTGADTQYF. The DNA of the CDR3 is TGTGCCAGCAGTGAATGGACGGGAGCGGATACGCAGTATTTT.

The chain employs TRBV21-1 and TRBJ1-5; TRBD1, the table's D call, lacks a check against the DNA. TRBV21-1 is assigned pseudogene status. There are 16 residues in the CDR3. CDR3 amino acids: CASSIDTARGWQPQHF. The CDR3 DNA reads as TGTGCCAGCAGTATCGATACGGCTAGGGGTTGGCAGCCCCAGCATTTT.

The chain combines TRBV7-5 with TRBJ2-7; no DNA check was done on the table's D call, TRBD2. TRBV7-5 is a recognized pseudogene. There are 13 residues in the CDR3. Written as DNA, the CDR3 is TGTGTCAGAAGCTTAGCCCCTAGATACGAGCAGTACTTC. Protein product: CVRSLAPRYEQYF.

The V call is TRBV7-9, the J call TRBJ2-2, with D maybe TRBD1 (6 bases). Trimming took off 6 bases at V and 5 bases at J, with 19 bases between the two ends. The CDR3 has 16 amino acids. Germline V gene data show CDR1 as SEHNR and CDR2 as FQNEAQ (reference sequence). The CDR3 coding sequence is TGTGCCAGCAGGGCAAGGGGGTCCACCAGGACCGGGGAGCTGTTTTTT. This translates into CASRARGSTRTGELFF. Full variable domain (rest looked up from reference TRBV7-9 and TRBJ2-2): DTGVSQNPRHKITKRGQNVTFRCDPISEHNRLYWYRQTLGQGPEFLTYFQNEAQLEKSRLLSDRFSAERPKGSFSTLEIQRTEQGDSAMYLCASRARGSTRTGELFFGEGSRLTVL.

The CDR3 loop is CASSQEPQGYSNQPQHF. The DNA for the CDR3 is TGTGCCAGCAGCCAAGAGCCACAGGGTTATAGCAATCAGCCCCAGCATTTT. The chain has TRBV4-2 and TRBJ1-5, with a weak D call TRBD1 (6 bases). Trimming left V 0 bases short and J 0 bases short, with 12 bases between. CDR3 length: 17 amino acids. Germline CDR1 reads LGHNA; CDR2 reads YNFKEQ.

The chain recombines TRBV5-4 with TRBJ2-1; 8 nucleotides align to TRBD2. With 4 bases clipped from V and 4 bases from J, the junction kept 10 bases outside the gene matches. The CDR3 is made up of 16 amino acids. Looked up from germline, CDR1 is SGHNT and CDR2 is YYREEE (reference sequence). This CDR3 reads CASSGGGLAGYNEQFF. The CDR3 DNA sequence: TGTGCCAGCAGCGGGGGGGGTCTAGCGGGTTACAATGAGCAGTTCTTC.

V usage is TRBV6-8 and J usage is TRBJ1-1; D is undetermined. This CDR3 comprises 13 residues. The germline V gene has CDR1 MNHGY and CDR2 SAAAGT. The ends were cut back, 7 bases at V and 0 bases at J, with 9 bases in the middle. The CDR3 nucleotides read TGTGCCAGCAAAAGCAGGCTGAACACTGAAGCTTTCTTT. It specifies CASKSRLNTEAFF.

The chain is built from TRBV14 and TRBJ2-5, with a weak D call TRBD2 (6 bases). CDR1 is SGHDN and CDR2 is FVKESK in the germline V gene. This CDR3 contains 14 residues. V lost 1 base to trimming and J lost 5 bases, with 11 bases between them. The CDR3, as DNA: TGTGCCAGCAGCCAAGGAAAGGGGAGGGAGACCCAGTACTTC. It specifies CASSQGKGRETQYF.

V and J are TRBV5-4 and TRBJ1-1; no definite D call. Looked up from germline, CDR1 is SGHNT and CDR2 is YYREEE (reference sequence). V shed 0 bases and J shed 6 bases, with 12 bases lying between them. The CDR3 sequence is 14 residues long. CDR3 in DNA: TGTGCCAGCAGCTTGGAGGGAGGGCGCCCTGAAGCTTTCTTT. It encodes CASSLEGGRPEAFF.

The CDR3, as DNA: TGCGCCAGCAGAGAACTAGCGGGAGACGAGCAGTACTTC. Its protein is CASRELAGDEQYF. The chain combines TRBV4-1 with TRBJ2-7, with 11 bases aligning to TRBD2. This CDR3 has 13 residues. J was trimmed by 5 bases and V by 6 bases; bases with no gene match: 3. The germline V gene has CDR1 MGHRA and CDR2 YSYEKL.

This chain joins TRBV11-2 and TRBJ1-4; 11 bases are shared with TRBD1. The CDR3 spans 16 residues. J was trimmed by 7 bases and V by 5 bases; bases with no gene match: 9. Germline-derived CDR1 and CDR2 are SGHAT and FQNNGV. Here the CDR3 DNA reads TGTGCCAGCAGCCATTCCGGACAGGGGGCGGGTGAAAAACTGTTTTTT. Its protein is CASSHSGQGAGEKLFF.

The chain links TRBV9 to TRBJ2-7; 7 bases line up with TRBD1. The V and J ends lost 3 bases and 0 bases, in that order; junction bases with no gene match: 9. CDR1 SGDLS and CDR2 YYNGEE come from the germline V gene. The CDR3 sequence is 16 residues long. The CDR3 DNA reads as TGTGCCAGCAGCGGCACCCCGGACAGGAGCTCCTACGAGCAGTACTTC. Translation: CASSGTPDRSSYEQYF.

This chain uses TRBV5-4 with TRBJ1-5; D is ambiguous. V lost 4 bases, J lost 2 bases, and 22 bases lay in between. The CDR3 covers 18 residues. Germline lookup yields CDR1 SGHNT and CDR2 YYREEE (reference sequence). This chain's CDR3 is CASSPGGRESVGNQPQHF. In DNA form, the CDR3 reads TGTGCCAGCAGCCCCGGAGGGCGGGAGTCGGTTGGCAATCAGCCCCAGCATTTT.

CDR3 residues: CASLAAGNTEAFF. The CDR3 region has the DNA TGTGCCAGTCTTGCGGCTGGGAACACTGAAGCTTTCTTT. V is TRBV19 and J is TRBJ1-1; D remains ambiguous. There are 13 residues in the CDR3. Trimming shortened V by 8 bases and J by 1 base, and 11 bases separated the two germline ends. The germline V gene has CDR1 LNHDA and CDR2 SQIVND (reference sequence).

The chain employs TRBV10-2 and TRBJ2-1, with 11 bases lining up with TRBD2. This CDR3 contains 16 residues. Germline V gene sequence: CDR1 WSHSY, CDR2 SAAADI. With V trimmed by 0 bases and J by 10 bases, 8 bases remained unmatched. The CDR3 region has the DNA TGCGCCAGCAGTGAGTCGACTAGCGGGAACCTCGGGGAGCAGTTCTTC. Amino acid sequence: CASSESTSGNLGEQFF.

The chain uses TRBV9 and TRBJ1-4; D remains unclear. The CDR3 runs 13 residues. Germline lookup yields CDR1 SGDLS and CDR2 YYNGEE. Trimming stripped 5 bases from V and 8 bases from J, with 13 bases between. The chain's CDR3 is CASSSERREKLFF. The CDR3 DNA reads as TGTGCCAGCAGTTCGGAGAGGAGGGAAAAACTGTTTTTT.

The chain employs TRBV9 and TRBJ1-1; 7 bases map to TRBD1. Trimming at V came to 0 bases and at J to 2 bases, leaving 10 bases not matched to a gene. The CDR3 consists of 17 residues. Looked up from germline, CDR1 is SGDLS and CDR2 is YYNGEE. CDR3 residues: CASSVARDRLDNTEAFF. The CDR3, as DNA: TGTGCCAGCAGCGTAGCCAGGGACAGACTCGACAACACTGAAGCTTTCTTT.

The genes are TRBV28 and TRBJ2-3, with TRBD2 matching over 11 bases. Per the germline V gene, CDR1 is MDHEN and CDR2 is SYDVKM. Trimming cost V 6 bases and J 3 bases; bases outside gene matches: 14. This CDR3 is 18 amino acids long. In nucleotides, the CDR3 is TGTGCCAGCAGCCAGCCGCCCGGGACTAGCGGAGCAACAGATACGCAGTATTTT. Translated: CASSQPPGTSGATDTQYF.